This passage covers 11 T cell receptor beta chains from one sample sequenced in a study of shared clonotypes between healthy human individuals. The method was immunoSEQ multiplex PCR; TCRdb's version includes in-frame clones alone and lacks a portion of them. This table has 2 million to 2.5 million clones, around 93% appearing once. Material for sequencing was naive CD4+ T cells from PBMCs. Indicated subset: CD45RA+ positively selected. Receptors were obtained from a young man in good health. Some clones in this sample may be carry-over from other donors' samples.

This clone appeared once. This chain links TRBV28 with TRBJ1-4, with a weak D call TRBD1 (5 bases). The CDR3 runs to 15 residues. V lost 4 bases to trimming and J lost 0 bases, with 9 bases between them. Germline CDR1 and CDR2: MDHEN and SYDVKM. This CDR3 reads CASSSPTATNEKLFF. In DNA form, the CDR3 reads TGTGCCAGCAGTTCCCCGACAGCAACTAATGAAAAACTGTTTTTT.

This clone appeared a single time. The chain uses TRBV5-1 and TRBJ2-7, with D perhaps being TRBD1 or TRBD2 (7 bases each). The CDR3 extends over 17 amino acids. V was cut by 4 bases and J by 6 bases, with 26 bases left in between. Germline CDR1 SGHRS, CDR2 YFSETQ. CDR3 sequence reads: CASSPGGTGTVSSEQYF. CDR3 in DNA: TGCGCCAGCAGCCCGGGGGGCACCGGGACAGTTTCTTCCGAGCAGTACTTC.

Comment on this clone: The sample carries other DNA sequences with the same CDR3. This chain joins TRBV28 and TRBJ1-4, with 8 bases fitting TRBD1. The CDR3 loop spans 15 amino acids. Germline values: CDR1 MDHEN, CDR2 SYDVKM. Trimming cost V 5 bases and J 3 bases; bases outside gene matches: 5. CDR3 sequence: CASSLQGAANEKLFF. The CDR3, as DNA: TGTGCCAGCAGTCTTCAGGGGGCAGCTAATGAAAAACTGTTTTTT.

The chain links TRBV28 to TRBJ2-1; D is ambiguous. The V gene lost 5 bases and the J gene lost 13 bases, with 15 bases spanning the gap. Germline V lookup: CDR1 MDHEN, CDR2 SYDVKM. The CDR3 has 12 residues. This chain's CDR3 is CASSRPRAPQFF. CDR3 sequence (DNA): TGTGCCAGCAGTCGGCCAAGAGCCCCCCAGTTCTTC. The full variable domain, its missing parts supplied by reference TRBV28 and TRBJ2-1, is DVKVTQSSRYLVKRTGEKVFLECVQDMDHENMFWYRQDPGLGLRLIYFSYDVKMKEKGDIPEGYSVSREKKERFSLILESASTNQTSMYLCASSRPRAPQFFGPGTRLTVL.

This clone was recorded once. V and J are TRBV28 and TRBJ1-2; 8 nucleotides agree with TRBD1. This CDR3 is built from 15 residues. J was trimmed by 3 bases and V by 5 bases; bases with no gene match: 8. Germline V CDR1 and CDR2: MDHEN, SYDVKM. The CDR3 loop reads CASSVNRGAYYGYTF. CDR3 DNA sequence: TGTGCCAGCAGTGTAAACAGGGGGGCATACTATGGCTACACCTTC.

Turning to this clone: Other DNA sequences from this sample encode an identical CDR3 as well. This chain uses TRBV19 with TRBJ1-4, with no clear D. With 3 bases removed from V and 8 bases from J, the gap between germline ends came to 4 bases. CDR3 size: 11 residues. The V gene's germline CDR1 is LNHDA and CDR2 SQIVND (reference sequence). The chain's CDR3 is CASSIGEKLFF. In DNA form, the CDR3 reads TGTGCCAGTAGTATCGGCGAAAAACTGTTTTTT.

The rearrangement links TRBV25-1 to TRBJ2-5; TRBD1 matches 10 bases. Germline V gene lookup returns CDR1 MGHDK and CDR2 SYGVNS. The CDR3 spans 16 residues. Trimming took 1 base from V and 3 from J; bases not matched to a gene: 5. For the CDR3, the DNA is TGTGCCAGCAGTGAATTCCCGGGACAGGGGAAAGAGACCCAGTACTTC. Translated: CASSEFPGQGKETQYF.

The chain is built from TRBV7-2 and TRBJ1-3; D is uncertain. This CDR3 spans 13 amino acids. Trimming left V 5 bases short and J 4 bases short, with 9 bases between. The germline CDR1 and CDR2 sequences are SGHTA and FQGNSA. The CDR3 bases are TGTGCCAGCAGCCCTCGGATCGGAAACACCATATATTTT. Residues: CASSPRIGNTIYF.

The chain joins TRBV9 to TRBJ2-1; D is perhaps TRBD1 or TRBD2 (5 bases each). The germline V gene has CDR1 SGDLS and CDR2 YYNGEE. This CDR3 contains 15 residues. Deletions cut 6 bases from V and 8 bases from J, with 21 bases between. CDR3 amino acids: CASTLSGASLYEQFF. As DNA, the CDR3 is TGTGCCAGCACCCTGTCCGGGGCCAGTCTGTATGAGCAGTTCTTC.

The rearrangement joins TRBV28 to TRBJ1-5; D is undetermined. CDR3 size: 13 residues. Per the germline V gene, CDR1 is MDHEN and CDR2 is SYDVKM. V shed 3 bases and J shed 4 bases, with 7 bases lying between them. CDR3: CASSFVINQPQHF. In DNA form, the CDR3 reads TGTGCCAGCAGTTTCGTAATTAATCAGCCCCAGCATTTT.

The chain links TRBV2 to TRBJ2-6; D is unresolved. The germline V gene has CDR1 SNHLY and CDR2 FYNNEI. V was trimmed by 1 base and J by 4 bases, leaving 5 bases between them. The CDR3 has 14 amino acids. This CDR3 is CASSEGAGANVLTF. The CDR3 coding sequence is TGTGCCAGCAGTGAAGGGGCCGGGGCCAACGTCCTGACTTTC.